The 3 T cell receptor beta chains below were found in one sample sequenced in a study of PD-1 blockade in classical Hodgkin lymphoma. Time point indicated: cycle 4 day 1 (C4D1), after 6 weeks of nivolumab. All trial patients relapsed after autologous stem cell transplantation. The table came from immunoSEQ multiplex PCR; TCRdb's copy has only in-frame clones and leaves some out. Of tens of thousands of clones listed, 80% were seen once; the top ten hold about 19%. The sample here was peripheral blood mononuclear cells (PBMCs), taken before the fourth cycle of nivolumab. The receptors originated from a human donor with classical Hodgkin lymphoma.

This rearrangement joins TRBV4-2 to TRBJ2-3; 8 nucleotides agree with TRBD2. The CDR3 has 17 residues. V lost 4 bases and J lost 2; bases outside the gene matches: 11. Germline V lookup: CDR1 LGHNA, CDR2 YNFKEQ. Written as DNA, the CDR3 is TGTGCCAGCAGCCTTTTAGTAGCGGGAAAAATCACAGATACGCAGTATTTT. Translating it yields CASSLLVAGKITDTQYF.

CDR3: CASSLGQGPDYEQYF. The DNA for the CDR3 is TGTGCCAGCAGCCTAGGACAGGGGCCCGATTACGAGCAGTACTTC. The V gene is TRBV7-9, the J gene TRBJ2-7; 9 bases are a match to TRBD1. The V and J ends lost 5 bases and 4 bases, in that order; junction bases with no gene match: 9. The germline gives CDR1 SEHNR, CDR2 FQNEAQ (reference sequence). This CDR3 has 15 amino acids. The entire variable domain, with the rest obtained from reference TRBV7-9 and TRBJ2-7, is as follows: DTGVSQNPRHKITKRGQNVTFRCDPISEHNRLYWYRQTLGQGPEFLTYFQNEAQLEKSRLLSDRFSAERPKGSFSTLEIQRTEQGDSAMYLCASSLGQGPDYEQYFGPGTRLTVT.

The CDR3 DNA sequence: TGCGCCAGCAGCTTTGAAAGAACTAGCGGGGGACCTAGCACAGATACGCAGTATTTT. Translating it yields CASSFERTSGGPSTDTQYF. The rearrangement links TRBV5-1 to TRBJ2-3; 11 nucleotides agree with TRBD2. This CDR3 has 19 amino acids. After removal of 2 bases from V and 0 bases from J, the junction contained 11 bases not matched to a gene. The germline V gene has CDR1 SGHRS and CDR2 YFSETQ.